Listed below are T cell receptor beta chains from one sample, sequenced in a study of shared clonotypes between healthy human individuals. Repertoires were generated with immunoSEQ multiplex PCR, while TCRdb's copy carries only in-frame clones and drops some. The table records a few million clones, approximately 96% of them present only once. The sample was naive CD4+ T cells sorted from blood. The receptors shown here come from a man between 18 and 29 years old in good health. Each CDR3 is given with its conserved first and last residue. A D gene is named only where the DNA matches it firmly. Clone size is shown for a subset of rows, as once, few, many or a class of expanded clone.

TRBD1	TRBV29-1	TRBJ1-3	NA	TGCAGCGTTCTTGGACAGGGTGGAAACACCATATATTTT	CSVLGQGGNTIYF
TRBD1	TRBV6-6	TRBJ2-7	NA	TGTGCCAGCAGTAACCCCCGGGACAGGGTCTACGAGCAGTACTTC	CASSNPRDRVYEQYF
NA	TRBV6-1	TRBJ2-2	NA	TGTGCCAGCAGTGAACAGGGGGGACCGAACACCGGGGAGCTGTTTTTT	CASSEQGGPNTGELFF
TRBD1	TRBV2	TRBJ1-2	NA	TGTGCCAGTTTCGGGACAGCCCATACTAACTATGGCTACACCTTC	CASFGTAHTNYGYTF
NA	TRBV6-6	TRBJ2-7	NA	TGTGCCAGCAGTCGTGCCCCTTCGGCCGGCCACGAGCAGTACTTC	CASSRAPSAGHEQYF
NA	TRBV10-3	TRBJ2-2	once	TGTGCCATCAGTGAGTCTAGCAGCAACACCGGGGAGCTGTTTTTT	CAISESSSNTGELFF
TRBD1	TRBV28	TRBJ2-7	NA	TGTGCCAGCAGTTTATCAACCCAACCGGGACAGATGTCCTACGAGCAGTACTTC	CASSLSTQPGQMSYEQYF
TRBD1	TRBV30	TRBJ1-1	once	TGTGCCTGTATTGGACAGGGGGCTTTTTTGGCTGAAGCTTTCTTT	CACIGQGAFLAEAFF
TRBD1	TRBV5-4	TRBJ1-6	NA	TGTGCCAGCAGTCACAGACAGGGCGATAATTCACCCCTCCACTTT	CASSHRQGDNSPLHF
TRBD2	TRBV5-1	TRBJ2-7	NA	TGCGCCAGCAGCTCCTCGCCGGGGGGTAACGAGCAGTACTTC	CASSSSPGGNEQYF